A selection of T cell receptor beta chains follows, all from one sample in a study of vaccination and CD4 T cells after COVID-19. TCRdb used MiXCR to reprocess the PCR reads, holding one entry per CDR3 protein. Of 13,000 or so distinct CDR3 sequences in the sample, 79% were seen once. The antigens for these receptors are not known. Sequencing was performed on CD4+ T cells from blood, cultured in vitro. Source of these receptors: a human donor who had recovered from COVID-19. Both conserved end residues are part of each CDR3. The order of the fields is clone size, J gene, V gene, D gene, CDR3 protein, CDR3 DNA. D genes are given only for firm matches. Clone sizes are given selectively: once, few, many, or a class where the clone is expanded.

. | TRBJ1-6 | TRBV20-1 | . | CSASGAGVTYNSPLHF | TGCAGTGCTAGCGGCGCAGGGGTAACCTATAATTCACCCCTCCACTTT
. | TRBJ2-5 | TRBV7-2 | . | CASSSGLQETQYF | TGTGCCAGCAGCTCAGGACTCCAAGAGACCCAGTACTTC
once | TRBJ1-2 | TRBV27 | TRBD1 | CASRDTGGGDGYTF | TGTGCCAGCAGGGATACAGGGGGCGGAGATGGCTACACCTTC
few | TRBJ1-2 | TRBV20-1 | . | CSARKDSSHYGYTF | TGCAGTGCTAGAAAGGACAGTTCCCACTATGGCTACACCTTC
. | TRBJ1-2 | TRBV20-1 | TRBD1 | CSAGDETGWPGGYTF | TGCAGTGCTGGGGATGAGACAGGGTGGCCTGGGGGCTACACCTTC
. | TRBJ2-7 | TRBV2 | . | CASSEAIAQEYF | TGTGCCAGCAGTGAAGCGATAGCCCAGGAGTACTTC
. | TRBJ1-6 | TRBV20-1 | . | CSASGKGRSLHF | TGCAGTGCTAGTGGAAAGGGCAGGTCCCTCCACTTT
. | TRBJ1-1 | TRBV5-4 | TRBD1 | CASSVTGARATEAFF | TGTGCCAGCAGCGTAACAGGGGCCCGAGCCACTGAAGCTTTCTTT
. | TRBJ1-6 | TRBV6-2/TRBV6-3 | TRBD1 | CASSYLNPGQGNSPPHF | TGTGCCAGCAGTTACTTGAACCCGGGACAGGGAAACTCACCCCCCCACTTT
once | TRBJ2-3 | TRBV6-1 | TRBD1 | CASRRQDRGSTDTQYF | TGTGCCAGCAGGAGACAGGACAGGGGTAGCACAGATACGCAGTATTTT
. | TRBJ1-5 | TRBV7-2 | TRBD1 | CASSLTGGLGQPQHF | TGTGCCAGCAGCTTAACAGGGGGCTTAGGACAGCCCCAGCATTTT
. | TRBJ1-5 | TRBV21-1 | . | CASSKGVATEQPQHF | TGTGCCAGCAGCAAAGGCGTCGCCACTGAGCAGCCCCAGCATTTT
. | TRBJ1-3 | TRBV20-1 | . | CSASGQHSGNTIYF | TGCAGTGCTAGTGGTCAGCACTCTGGAAACACCATATATTTT
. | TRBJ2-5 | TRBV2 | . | CATARVGDIGAQYF | TGTGCCACCGCGCGGGTAGGGGACATCGGGGCCCAGTACTTC
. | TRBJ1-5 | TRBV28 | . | CASSLGVPGVNAF | TGTGCCAGCTCTTTAGGGGTCCCGGGAGTCAACGCCTTT
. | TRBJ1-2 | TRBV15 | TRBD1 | CATSRVAGLQGVSGYTF | TGTGCCACCAGCAGAGTTGCGGGTTTACAGGGGGTTTCTGGCTACACCTTC
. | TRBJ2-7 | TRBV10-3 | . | CAISESSSGVYSYEQYF | TGTGCCATCAGTGAGTCATCCTCTGGGGTATACTCCTACGAGCAGTACTTC
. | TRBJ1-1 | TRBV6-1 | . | CASSPPIGAEGTEAFF | TGTGCCAGCAGCCCCCCGATAGGCGCGGAGGGCACTGAAGCTTTCTTT
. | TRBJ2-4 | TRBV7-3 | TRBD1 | CASSFPGTAKNIQYF | TGTGCCAGCAGCTTCCCTGGGACAGCAAAAAACATTCAGTACTTC
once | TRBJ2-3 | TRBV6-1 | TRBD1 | CATMKGTAPDF | TGTGCCACTATGAAAGGGACAGCTCCGGATTTT
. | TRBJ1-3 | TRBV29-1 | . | CSVLEGNTIYF | TGCAGCGTTCTCGAGGGAAACACCATATATTTT
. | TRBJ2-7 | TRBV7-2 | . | CASSLKIEAAYEQYF | TGTGCCAGCAGCTTAAAAATTGAGGCCGCCTACGAGCAGTACTTC
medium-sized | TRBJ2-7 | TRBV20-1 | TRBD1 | CSARYRGDLEQYF | TGCAGTGCTAGGTACAGGGGAGACCTCGAGCAGTACTTC
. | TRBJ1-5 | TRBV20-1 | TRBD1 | CSATRQGDQPQHF | TGCAGTGCTACGAGACAGGGTGATCAGCCCCAGCATTTT
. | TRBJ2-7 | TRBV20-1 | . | CSARPPYEQYF | TGCAGTGCTAGGCCACCCTACGAGCAGTACTTC
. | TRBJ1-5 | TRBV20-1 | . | CSGGEWGEGDGQPQHF | TGCAGTGGAGGGGAGTGGGGGGAAGGGGACGGTCAGCCCCAGCATTTT
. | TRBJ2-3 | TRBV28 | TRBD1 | CASRQGDTDTQYF | TGTGCCAGCCGACAGGGAGACACAGATACGCAGTATTTT
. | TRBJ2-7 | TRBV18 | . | CASSPRGTYEQYF | TGTGCCAGCTCACCCCGGGGAACCTACGAGCAGTACTTC
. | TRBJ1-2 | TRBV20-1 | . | CSAPGRVAWGGSGGYTF | TGCAGTGCTCCGGGGAGGGTCGCTTGGGGGGGAAGCGGTGGCTACACCTTC
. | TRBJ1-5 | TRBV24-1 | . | CATSDLTGTSQGGVQHF | TGTGCCACCAGTGATCTCACTGGGACGTCCCAAGGGGGGGTGCAGCATTTT
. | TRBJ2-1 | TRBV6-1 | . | CASREGGWQFF | TGTGCCAGCAGGGAGGGGGGGTGGCAGTTCTTC
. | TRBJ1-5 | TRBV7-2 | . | CASSPGGARQPQHF | TGTGCCAGCAGCCCCGGGGGGGCGCGGCAGCCCCAGCATTTT
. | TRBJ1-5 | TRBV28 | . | CACGGGQPQHF | TGTGCATGTGGGGGCGGACAGCCCCAGCATTTT
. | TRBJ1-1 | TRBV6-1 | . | CASSIPTVEAFF | TGTGCCAGCAGTATACCTACTGTTGAAGCTTTCTTT
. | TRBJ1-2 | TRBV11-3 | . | CASSLDRAPVSVNYGYTF | TGTGCCAGCAGCTTAGATCGGGCCCCGGTCTCGGTTAACTATGGCTACACCTTC
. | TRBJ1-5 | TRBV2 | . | CASGQHLSNQPQHF | TGTGCCAGCGGGCAGCACTTAAGCAATCAGCCCCAGCATTTT
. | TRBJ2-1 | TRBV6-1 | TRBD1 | CASLPRTGSSYNEQFF | TGTGCCAGCCTTCCACGGACAGGGAGCTCCTACAATGAGCAGTTCTTC
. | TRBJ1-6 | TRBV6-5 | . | CASSYAGTENSPLHF | TGTGCCAGCAGTTACGCCGGGACGGAAAATTCACCCCTCCACTTT
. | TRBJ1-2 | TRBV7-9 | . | CASSLTQPGGYTF | TGTGCCAGCAGCTTAACACAGCCGGGGGGCTACACCTTC
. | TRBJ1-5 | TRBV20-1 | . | CSSGARMGLSNQPQHF | TGCAGTTCAGGGGCCCGAATGGGACTTAGCAATCAGCCCCAGCATTTT
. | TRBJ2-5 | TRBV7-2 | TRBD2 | CASSHETSGPGGETQYF | TGTGCCAGCAGCCACGAGACTAGCGGCCCTGGGGGAGAGACCCAGTACTTC
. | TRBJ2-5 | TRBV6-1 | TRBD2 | CASSRTSGRGTQYF | TGTGCCAGCAGTCGGACTAGCGGGAGGGGGACCCAGTACTTC
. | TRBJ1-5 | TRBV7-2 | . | CASSFMGDQPQHF | TGTGCCAGCAGCTTTATGGGGGATCAGCCCCAGCATTTT
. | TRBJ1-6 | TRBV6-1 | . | CASRRQLSSYNSPLHF | TGTGCCAGCAGGAGACAGCTAAGCTCCTATAATTCACCCCTCCACTTT
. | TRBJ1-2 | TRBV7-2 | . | CASSSRGDDFYGYTF | TGTGCCAGCAGCTCCAGGGGCGACGACTTCTATGGCTACACCTTC
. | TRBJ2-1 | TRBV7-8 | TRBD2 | CASSRPTSGPYNEQFF | TGTGCCAGCAGCCGGCCGACTAGCGGACCCTACAATGAGCAGTTCTTC
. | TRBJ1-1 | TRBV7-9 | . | CASSLLPQGHTEAFF | TGTGCCAGCAGCTTACTCCCCCAGGGGCACACTGAAGCTTTCTTT
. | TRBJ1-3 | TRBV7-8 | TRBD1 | CASSLPGTGGAAVNTIYF | TGTGCCAGCAGCTTGCCGGGGACAGGGGGCGCGGCTGTAAACACCATATATTTT
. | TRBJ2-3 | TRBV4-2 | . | CASSQEVAGIDTQYF | TGTGCCAGCAGCCAAGAGGTCGCAGGGATAGATACGCAGTATTTT
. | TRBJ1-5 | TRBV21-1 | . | CASSKGWAPGSDQPQHF | .
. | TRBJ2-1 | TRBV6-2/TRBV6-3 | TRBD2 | CASSPGTSGRLTYNEQFF | TGTGCCAGCAGCCCCGGGACTAGCGGGCGGCTTACCTACAATGAGCAGTTCTTC
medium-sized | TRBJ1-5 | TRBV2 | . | CASTPGQGKIQPQHF | TGTGCCAGCACCCCGGGGCAGGGGAAGATTCAGCCCCAGCATTTT